This entry lists 12 T cell receptor beta chains sequenced from one sample in a study of blood T cells in healthy people across ages. A second about 7 to 12 cycle PCR used barcoded and J-beta primers. One entry per CDR3 protein results from TCRdb running MiXCR on the 5' RACE reads. The sample gives about 1 million distinct CDR3 sequences, approximately 25% of which show up once; less than 0.85% is in the top ten. This sample also appeared in a second study, on T cells of mothers and their children.

Sequenced material: blood. All receptors derive from a girl aged 2 to 9 in good health.

The V and J genes are TRBV10-3 and TRBJ1-6; tentative D call: TRBD1 (5 bases). Germline V gene sequence: CDR1 ENHRY, CDR2 SYGVKD. This CDR3 has 15 residues. With 5 bases removed from V and 8 bases from J, the gap between germline ends came to 16 bases. DNA of the CDR3: TGTGCCATCAGTACCGGGACGGGATTTGATTCACCCCTCCACTTT. Protein product: CAISTGTGFDSPLHF.

V usage is TRBV2 and J usage is TRBJ2-7; 7 bases map to TRBD2. The CDR3 consists of 12 residues. Germline V gene sequence: CDR1 SNHLY, CDR2 FYNNEI. Losses at the gene ends were 8 bases for V and 4 bases for J; bases not matched to a gene: 5. Written as DNA, the CDR3 is TGTGCCAGCCGGGACTATCAATACGAGCAGTACTTC. Translated: CASRDYQYEQYF.

The chain links TRBV27 to TRBJ1-5; TRBD1 is a possible D gene (5 bases). V was shortened by 11 bases and J by 6 bases, with 14 bases between the two germline ends. The CDR3 totals 12 residues. The germline CDR1 and CDR2 sequences are MNHEY and SMNVEV (reference sequence). The CDR3 DNA reads TGTGCCGCGCCCCGGGGGGGTCAGCCCCAGCATTTT. This gives the protein CAAPRGGQPQHF.

This clonotype was counted only a few times. The genes are TRBV6-2 or TRBV6-3 and TRBJ2-1; D not resolved. Trimming cost V 2 bases and J 0 bases, with 11 bases left between them. The CDR3 covers 16 residues. The germline CDR1 and CDR2 sequences are MNHEY and SVGEGT. For the CDR3, the DNA is TGTGCCAGCAGTTACCCGACGTACGGCTCCTACAATGAGCAGTTCTTC. Its protein is CASSYPTYGSYNEQFF.

The rearrangement links TRBV12-3 or TRBV12-4 to TRBJ1-2; tentatively, D is TRBD1 (5 bases). The V end lost 4 bases, the J end lost 5 bases, and 11 bases lay between the germline ends. CDR3 length: 13 residues. The CDR3 reads CASSWGEVYGYTF. The CDR3, as DNA: TGTGCCAGCAGTTGGGGGGAAGTGTATGGCTACACCTTC.

This clonotype was picked up many times. V and J are TRBV20-1 and TRBJ1-1; D is unclear. V gave up 4 bases and J gave up 0 bases, with 21 bases separating them. CDR3 size: 17 residues. Germline V gene sequence: CDR1 DFQATT, CDR2 SNEGSKA (reference sequence). The DNA for the CDR3 is TGCAGTGCTATTAGAGGTCGTGGTACGACCCTGAACACTGAAGCTTTCTTT. This translates into CSAIRGRGTTLNTEAFF.

This clonotype turned up a few times. The chain links TRBV6-1 to TRBJ2-1; D is perhaps TRBD2 (5 bases). The DNA end is more similar to TRBJ2-7, so the J call may be wrong. Germline V gives CDR1 MNHNS, CDR2 SASEGT. The CDR3 sequence is 16 residues long. DNA of the CDR3: TGTGCCAGCAGTACCCGCACTGAAGTCGGAGGATACGAGCAGTACTTC. It encodes CASSTRTEVGGYEQYF.

The rearrangement joins TRBV7-9 to TRBJ1-5; a weak D match, TRBD1 (5 bases). This CDR3 is 17 amino acids long. The V end was cut by 7 bases, the J end by 0 bases, with 19 bases between. CDR1 and CDR2 (germline): SEHNR, FQNEAQ (reference sequence). The CDR3: CASIDYGGRHSNQPQHF. In DNA form, the CDR3 reads TGTGCCAGCATCGATTACGGGGGACGACATAGCAATCAGCCCCAGCATTTT.

The chain has TRBV11-2 and TRBJ1-1; the D gene is possibly TRBD1 (5 bases). CDR3 length: 17 amino acids. Germline CDR1 SGHAT, CDR2 FQNNGV. Trimming took off 7 bases at V and 4 bases at J, with 25 bases between the two ends. This CDR3 reads CASNTAGMGKWGTEAFF. CDR3 sequence (DNA): TGTGCCAGCAACACCGCAGGGATGGGAAAATGGGGCACTGAAGCTTTCTTT. Filled out from reference TRBV11-2 and TRBJ1-1, the complete variable domain reads EAGVAQSPRYKIIEKRQSVAFWCNPISGHATLYWYQQILGQGPKLLIQFQNNGVVDDSQLPKDRFSAERLKGVDSTLKIQPAKLEDSAVYLCASNTAGMGKWGTEAFFGQGTRLTVV.

The table lists this clonotype with a few counts. This chain uses TRBV29-1 with TRBJ2-4, with D hard to call. The CDR3 runs 16 residues. Between the trimmed V and J ends, which lost 2 bases and 8 bases, there was a span of 22 bases. Germline CDR1 reads SQVTM; CDR2 reads ANQGSEA. Here the CDR3 reads CSVEPVDLSGWDIQYF. The CDR3 nucleotides read TGCAGCGTTGAACCGGTGGATCTGAGTGGGTGGGACATTCAGTACTTC.

J is TRBJ2-2 and V is TRBV7-9, with 9 nucleotides matching TRBD1. The germline V gene has CDR1 SEHNR and CDR2 FQNEAQ (reference sequence). The CDR3 is made up of 17 amino acids. V lost 5 bases and J lost 4; bases outside the gene matches: 11. DNA of the CDR3: TGTGCCAGCAGCCCACGAATTGACAGGGGGTCCACCGGGGAGCTGTTTTTT. Translating it yields CASSPRIDRGSTGELFF.

This clonotype was recorded at least ten times. The chain uses TRBV18 and TRBJ2-7; D gene ambiguous. Trimming stripped 8 bases from V and 0 bases from J, with 8 bases between. Germline assignment: CDR1 KGHSH and CDR2 LQKENI. The CDR3 covers 12 residues. CDR3 sequence (DNA): TGTGCCAGCAGCCAGAGCTCCTACGAGCAGTACTTC. It specifies CASSQSSYEQYF.